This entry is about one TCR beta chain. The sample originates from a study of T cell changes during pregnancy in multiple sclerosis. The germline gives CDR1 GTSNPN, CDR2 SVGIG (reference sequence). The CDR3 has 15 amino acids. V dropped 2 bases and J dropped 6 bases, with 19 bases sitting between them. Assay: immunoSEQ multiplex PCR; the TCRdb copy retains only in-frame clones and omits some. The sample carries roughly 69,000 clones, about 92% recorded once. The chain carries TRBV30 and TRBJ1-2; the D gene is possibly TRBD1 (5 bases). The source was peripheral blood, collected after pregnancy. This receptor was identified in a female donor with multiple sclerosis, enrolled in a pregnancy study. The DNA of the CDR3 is TGTGCCTGGAGTCCCACCCCCAGGGCCTTCGATGGCTACACCTTC. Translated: CAWSPTPRAFDGYTF.